The 6 T cell receptor beta chains presented below share a single source sample, sequenced in a study of OX40 agonist ivuxolimab in advanced cancers. Profiling relied on immunoSEQ multiplex PCR, and the TCRdb table lists in-frame clones only, not all of them. The sample consists of about 80,000 clones, around 87% of them appearing once. The sample here was CD4+ or CD8+ T cells sorted from blood, taken in a trial of the OX40 agonist ivuxolimab. The receptors stem from an adult with an advanced solid tumor such as melanoma, head and neck, liver or kidney cancer.

The chain carries TRBV10-3 and TRBJ2-2; TRBD2 agrees at 7 bases. The CDR3 totals 15 residues. Germline CDR1 ENHRY, CDR2 SYGVKD. J was trimmed by 2 bases and V by 3 bases; bases with no gene match: 3. The CDR3 reads CAISDQRGNTGELFF. The CDR3, as DNA: TGTGCCATCAGTGATCAGCGGGGTAACACCGGGGAGCTGTTTTTT.

The chain is built from TRBV10-3 and TRBJ1-5; D not certain. Per germline, CDR1 ENHRY and CDR2 SYGVKD. Trimming took off 0 bases at V and 4 bases at J, with 16 bases between the two ends. The length of the CDR3 is 17 residues. CDR3 nucleotide sequence: TGTGCCATCAGTGAGTCCGTGGTCATTGCCGGAAATCAGCCCCAGCATTTT. Translating it yields CAISESVVIAGNQPQHF.

The rearrangement joins TRBV4-3 to TRBJ2-3; 8 bases match TRBD2. The germline gives CDR1 LGHNA, CDR2 YSLEER. V lost 0 bases to trimming and J lost 5 bases; unmatched junction nucleotides: 13. There are 18 residues in the CDR3. The CDR3 nucleotides read TGCGCCAGCAGCCAAGATCGAGCGGGAGAGGGGGTAAGAGATACGCAGTATTTT. Translation gives CASSQDRAGEGVRDTQYF.

V and J are TRBV9 and TRBJ2-3; the D gene is possibly TRBD2 (5 bases). This CDR3 has 15 residues. Trimming left V 0 bases short and J 5 bases short, with 13 bases between. Germline loops: CDR1 SGDLS, CDR2 YYNGEE. This chain's CDR3 is CASSVDGGELDTQYF. The CDR3 DNA reads TGTGCCAGCAGCGTAGACGGAGGAGAGTTAGATACGCAGTATTTT. The full variable domain, its missing parts supplied by reference TRBV9 and TRBJ2-3, is DSGVTQTPKHLITATGQRVTLRCSPRSGDLSVYWYQQSLDQGLQFLIQYYNGEERAKGNILERFSAQQFPDLHSELNLSSLELGDSALYFCASSVDGGELDTQYFGPGTRLTVL.

The chain links TRBV5-4 to TRBJ2-7; D is uncertain. V was pared by 5 bases and J by 3 bases, with 12 bases between. The CDR3 has 13 residues. The germline gives CDR1 SGHNT, CDR2 YYREEE (reference sequence). This chain's CDR3 is CASRSTGDYEQYF. The CDR3 DNA is TGTGCCAGCAGGTCGACTGGGGACTACGAGCAGTACTTC. The full variable domain, completed using reference TRBV5-4 and TRBJ2-7, is ETGVTQSPTHLIKTRGQQVTLRCSSQSGHNTVSWYQQALGQGPQFIFQYYREEENGRGNFPPRFSGLQFPNYSSELNVNALELDDSALYLCASRSTGDYEQYFGPGTRLTVT.

V gene TRBV11-1 combines with J gene TRBJ2-2; D might be TRBD2 (5 bases). There are 15 residues in the CDR3. Trimming pared 5 bases from V and 4 bases from J, leaving 14 bases between. Germline V gene sequence: CDR1 SGHAT, CDR2 FQDESV (reference sequence). CDR3 sequence: CASSPNTRATGELFF. The CDR3 DNA follows: TGTGCCAGCAGCCCAAATACTAGGGCCACCGGGGAGCTGTTTTTT. Using reference TRBV11-1 and TRBJ2-2 for the parts outside the CDR3, the full variable domain is EAEVAQSPRYKITEKSQAVAFWCDPISGHATLYWYRQILGQGPELLVQFQDESVVDDSQLPKDRFSAERLKGVDSTLKIQPAELGDSAMYLCASSPNTRATGELFFGEGSRLTVL.